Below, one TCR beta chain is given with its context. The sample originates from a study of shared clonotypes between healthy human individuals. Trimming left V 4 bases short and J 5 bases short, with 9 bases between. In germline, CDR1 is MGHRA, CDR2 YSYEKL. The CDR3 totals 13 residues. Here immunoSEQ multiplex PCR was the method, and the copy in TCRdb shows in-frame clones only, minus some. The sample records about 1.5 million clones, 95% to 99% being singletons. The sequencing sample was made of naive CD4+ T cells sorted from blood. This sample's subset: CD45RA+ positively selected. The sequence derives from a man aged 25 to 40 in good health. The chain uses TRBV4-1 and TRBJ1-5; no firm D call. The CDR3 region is CASSRWVDQPQHF. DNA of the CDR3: TGCGCCAGCAGCCGATGGGTCGATCAGCCCCAGCATTTT.